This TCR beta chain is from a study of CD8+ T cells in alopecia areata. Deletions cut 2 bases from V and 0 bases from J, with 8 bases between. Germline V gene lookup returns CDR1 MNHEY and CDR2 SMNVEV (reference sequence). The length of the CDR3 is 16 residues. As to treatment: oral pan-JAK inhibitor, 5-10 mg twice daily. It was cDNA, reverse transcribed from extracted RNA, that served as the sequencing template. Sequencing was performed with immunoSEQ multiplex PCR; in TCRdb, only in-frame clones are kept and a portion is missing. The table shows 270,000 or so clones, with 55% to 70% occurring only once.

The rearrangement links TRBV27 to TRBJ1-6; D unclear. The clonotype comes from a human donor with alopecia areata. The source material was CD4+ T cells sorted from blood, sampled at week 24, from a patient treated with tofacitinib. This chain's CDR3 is CASSLDGSSYNSPLHF. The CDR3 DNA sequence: TGTGCCAGCAGTTTAGACGGAAGCTCCTATAATTCACCCCTCCACTTT.